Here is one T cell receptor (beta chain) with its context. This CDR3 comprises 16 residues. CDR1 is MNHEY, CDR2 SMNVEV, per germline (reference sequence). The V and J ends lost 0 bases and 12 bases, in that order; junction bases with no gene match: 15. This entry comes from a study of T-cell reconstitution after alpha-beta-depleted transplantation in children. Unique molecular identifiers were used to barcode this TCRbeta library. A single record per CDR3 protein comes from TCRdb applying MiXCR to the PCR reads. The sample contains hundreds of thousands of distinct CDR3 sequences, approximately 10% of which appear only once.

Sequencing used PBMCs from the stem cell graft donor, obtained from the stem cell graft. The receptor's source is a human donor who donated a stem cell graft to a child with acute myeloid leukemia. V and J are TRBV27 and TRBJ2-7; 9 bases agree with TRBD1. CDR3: CASSLSYRQGGLRRYF. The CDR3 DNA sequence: TGTGCCAGCAGTTTATCTTACCGACAGGGGGGGTTACGCAGGTACTTC.